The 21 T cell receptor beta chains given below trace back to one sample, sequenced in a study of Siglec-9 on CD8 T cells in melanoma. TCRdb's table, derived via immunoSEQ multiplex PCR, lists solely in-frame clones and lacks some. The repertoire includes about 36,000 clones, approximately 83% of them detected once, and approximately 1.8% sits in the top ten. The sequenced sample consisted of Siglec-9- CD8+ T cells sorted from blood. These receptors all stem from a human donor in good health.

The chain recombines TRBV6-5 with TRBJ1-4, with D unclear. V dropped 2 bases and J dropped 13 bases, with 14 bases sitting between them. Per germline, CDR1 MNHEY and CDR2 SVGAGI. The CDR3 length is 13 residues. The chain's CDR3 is CASSYTKGSALFF. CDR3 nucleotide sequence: TGTGCCAGCAGTTACACCAAGGGTTCGGCACTGTTTTTT.

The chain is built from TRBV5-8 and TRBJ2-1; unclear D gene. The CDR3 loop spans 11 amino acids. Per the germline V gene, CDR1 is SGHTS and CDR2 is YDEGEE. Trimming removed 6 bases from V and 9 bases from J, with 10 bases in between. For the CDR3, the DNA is TGTGCCAGCACCGATTCGGTTGAGCAGTTCTTC. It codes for CASTDSVEQFF. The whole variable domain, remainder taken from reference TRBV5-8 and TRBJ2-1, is EAGVTQSPTHLIKTRGQQATLRCSPISGHTSVYWYQQALGLGLQFLLWYDEGEERNRGNFPPRFSGRQFPNYSSELNVNALELEDSALYLCASTDSVEQFFGPGTRLTVL.

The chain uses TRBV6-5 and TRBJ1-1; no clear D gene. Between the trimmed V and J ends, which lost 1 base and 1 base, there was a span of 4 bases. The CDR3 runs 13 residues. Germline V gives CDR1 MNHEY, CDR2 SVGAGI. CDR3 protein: CASSYFENTEAFF. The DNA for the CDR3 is TGTGCCAGCAGTTACTTTGAGAACACTGAAGCTTTCTTT.

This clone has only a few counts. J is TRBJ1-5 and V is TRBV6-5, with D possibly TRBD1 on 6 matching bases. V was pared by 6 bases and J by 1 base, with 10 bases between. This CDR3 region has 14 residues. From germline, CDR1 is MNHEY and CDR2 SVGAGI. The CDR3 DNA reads TGTGCCAGCAGAGATCAGGGGAGCAATCAGCCCCAGCATTTT. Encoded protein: CASRDQGSNQPQHF.

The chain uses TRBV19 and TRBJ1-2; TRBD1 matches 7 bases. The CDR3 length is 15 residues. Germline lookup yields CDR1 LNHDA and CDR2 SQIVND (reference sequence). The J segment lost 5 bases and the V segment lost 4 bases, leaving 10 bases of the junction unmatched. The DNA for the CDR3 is TGTGCCAGTAGTACCTCAGGGGGTCAACGGTATGGCTACACCTTC. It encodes CASSTSGGQRYGYTF.

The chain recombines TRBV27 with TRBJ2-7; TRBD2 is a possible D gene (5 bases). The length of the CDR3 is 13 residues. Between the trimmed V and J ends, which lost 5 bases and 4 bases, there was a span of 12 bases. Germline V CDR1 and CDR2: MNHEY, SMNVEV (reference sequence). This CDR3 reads CASSARLSYEQYF. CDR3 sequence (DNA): TGTGCCAGCAGTGCCAGACTAAGTTACGAGCAGTACTTC.

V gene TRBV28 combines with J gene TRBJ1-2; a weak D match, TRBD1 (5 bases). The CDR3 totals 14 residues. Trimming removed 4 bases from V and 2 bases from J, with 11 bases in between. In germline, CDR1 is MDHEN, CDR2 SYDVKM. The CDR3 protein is CASSSFRGNYGYTF. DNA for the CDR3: TGTGCCAGCAGTTCCTTTCGGGGGAACTATGGCTACACCTTC.

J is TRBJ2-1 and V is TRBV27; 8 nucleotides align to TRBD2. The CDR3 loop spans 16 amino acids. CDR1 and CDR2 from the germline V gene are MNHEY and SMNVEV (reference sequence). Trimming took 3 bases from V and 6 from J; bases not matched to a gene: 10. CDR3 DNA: TGTGCCAGCAGTTTGCTATACAGCGGGGGAGTCAATGAGCAGTTCTTC. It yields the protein CASSLLYSGGVNEQFF.

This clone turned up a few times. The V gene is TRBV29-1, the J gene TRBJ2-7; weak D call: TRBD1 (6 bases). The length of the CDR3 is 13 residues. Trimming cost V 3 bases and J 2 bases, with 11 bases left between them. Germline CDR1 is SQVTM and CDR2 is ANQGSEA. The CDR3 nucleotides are TGCAGCGTTGAGAACAGGGACCCCTACGAGCAGTACTTC. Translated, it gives CSVENRDPYEQYF.

DNA for the CDR3: TGTGCCAGCAGCTTAGTGGGCTCTGGGGCCAACGTCCTGACTTTC. Amino acids: CASSLVGSGANVLTF. The V and J genes are TRBV7-9 and TRBJ2-6; D not certain. The V end was cut by 1 base, the J end by 0 bases, with 4 bases between. This CDR3 has 15 amino acids. Germline loops: CDR1 SEHNR, CDR2 FQNEAQ (reference sequence).

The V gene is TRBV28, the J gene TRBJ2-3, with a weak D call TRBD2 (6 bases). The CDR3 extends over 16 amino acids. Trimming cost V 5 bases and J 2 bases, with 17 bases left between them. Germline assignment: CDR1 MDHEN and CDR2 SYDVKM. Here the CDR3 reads CASSETLAATTDTQYF. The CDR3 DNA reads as TGTGCCAGCAGTGAAACTTTAGCGGCCACCACAGATACGCAGTATTTT.

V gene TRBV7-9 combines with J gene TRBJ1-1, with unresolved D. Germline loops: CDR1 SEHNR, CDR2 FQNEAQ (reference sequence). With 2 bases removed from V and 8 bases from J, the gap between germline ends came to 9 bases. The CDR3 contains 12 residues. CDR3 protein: CASSLRPVEAFF. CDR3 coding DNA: TGTGCCAGCAGCTTAAGGCCAGTGGAAGCTTTCTTT.

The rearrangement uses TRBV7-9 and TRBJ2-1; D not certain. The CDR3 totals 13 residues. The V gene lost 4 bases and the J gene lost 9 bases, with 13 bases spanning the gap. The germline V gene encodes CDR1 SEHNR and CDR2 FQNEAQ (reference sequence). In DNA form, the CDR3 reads TGTGCCAGCAGCTCCCCACGAGTCGTTGAGCAGTTCTTC. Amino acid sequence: CASSSPRVVEQFF.

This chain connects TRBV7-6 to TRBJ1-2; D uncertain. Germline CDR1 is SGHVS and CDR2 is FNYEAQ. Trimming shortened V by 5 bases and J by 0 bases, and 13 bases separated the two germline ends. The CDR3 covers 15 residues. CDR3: CASSIYPGPNYGYTF. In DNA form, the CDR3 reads TGTGCCAGCAGCATTTACCCGGGCCCTAACTATGGCTACACCTTC.

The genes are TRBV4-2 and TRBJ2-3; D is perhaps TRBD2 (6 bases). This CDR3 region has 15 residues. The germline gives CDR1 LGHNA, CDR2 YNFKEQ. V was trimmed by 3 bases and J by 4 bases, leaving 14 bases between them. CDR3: CASSHGGAPADTQYF. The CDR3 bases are TGTGCCAGCAGCCATGGAGGGGCGCCGGCAGATACGCAGTATTTT.

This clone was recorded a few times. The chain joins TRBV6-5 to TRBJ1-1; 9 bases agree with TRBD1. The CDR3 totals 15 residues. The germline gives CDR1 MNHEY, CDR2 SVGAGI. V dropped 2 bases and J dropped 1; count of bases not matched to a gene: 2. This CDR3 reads CASSYTTGGNTEAFF. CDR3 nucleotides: TGTGCCAGCAGTTACACGACAGGGGGGAACACTGAAGCTTTCTTT.

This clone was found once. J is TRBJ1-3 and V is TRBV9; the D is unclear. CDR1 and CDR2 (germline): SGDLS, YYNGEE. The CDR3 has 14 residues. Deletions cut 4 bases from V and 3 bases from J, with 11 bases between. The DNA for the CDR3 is TGTGCCAGCAGCCCTTCCCGAGGTGGAAACACCATATATTTT. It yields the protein CASSPSRGGNTIYF.

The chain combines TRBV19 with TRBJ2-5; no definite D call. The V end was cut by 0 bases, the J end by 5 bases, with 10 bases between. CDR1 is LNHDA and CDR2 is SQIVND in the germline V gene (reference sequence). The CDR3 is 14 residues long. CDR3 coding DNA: TGTGCCAGTAGTATAGATGCCGTAGACGAGACCCAGTACTTC. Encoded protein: CASSIDAVDETQYF.

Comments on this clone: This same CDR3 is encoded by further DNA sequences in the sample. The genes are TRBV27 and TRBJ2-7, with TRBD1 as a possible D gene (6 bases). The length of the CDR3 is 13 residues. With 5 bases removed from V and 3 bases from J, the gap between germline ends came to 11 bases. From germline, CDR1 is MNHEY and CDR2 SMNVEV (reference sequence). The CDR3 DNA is TGTGCCAGCAGTCTAACAGGGTACTACGAGCAGTACTTC. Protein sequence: CASSLTGYYEQYF.

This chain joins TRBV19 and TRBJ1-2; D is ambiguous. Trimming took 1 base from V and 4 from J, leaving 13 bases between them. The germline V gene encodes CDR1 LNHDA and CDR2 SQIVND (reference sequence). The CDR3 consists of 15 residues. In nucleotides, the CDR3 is TGTGCCAGTAGTATAGGGACCTACGGCAGCTATGGCTACACCTTC. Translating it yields CASSIGTYGSYGYTF. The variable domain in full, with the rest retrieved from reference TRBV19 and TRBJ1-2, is DGGITQSPKYLFRKEGQNVTLSCEQNLNHDAMYWYRQDPGQGLRLIYYSQIVNDFQKGDIAEGYSVSREKKESFPLTVTSAQKNPTAFYLCASSIGTYGSYGYTFGSGTRLTVV.

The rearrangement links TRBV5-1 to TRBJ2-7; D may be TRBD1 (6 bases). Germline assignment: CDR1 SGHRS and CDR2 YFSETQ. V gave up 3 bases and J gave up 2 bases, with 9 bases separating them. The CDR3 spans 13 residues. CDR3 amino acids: CASSSTGTYEQYF. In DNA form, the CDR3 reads TGCGCCAGCAGCTCCACAGGGACCTACGAGCAGTACTTC.